This T cell receptor (beta chain) was sequenced in a study of T cell repertoires in aging, cancer and after chemotherapy. Overall study context: Pre- and post-chemotherapy samples were paired from chronic lymphocytic leukemia patients treated with fludarabine- or bendamustine-based regimens.

The CDR3 extends over 12 amino acids. With 3 bases removed from V and 9 bases from J, the gap between germline ends came to 12 bases. TRB rearrangements spanning V, D and J were amplified using mixed TRB-A/B primers. MiXCR, run by TCRdb on the multiplex PCR reads, gives a single entry per CDR3 protein. The sample includes 5,200 or so distinct CDR3 sequences, under 40% seen only once; the top ten take approximately 48%. There are a few counts of this clonotype. Its specificity is unknown. Findings of the study overall: In cancer patients, declining TCR diversity with age involved lost richness and lost evenness. In hematological cancer patients, infiltrated lymphoid organs may have impaired thymic emigration or peripheral T cell expansion.

The template was genomic DNA from peripheral blood, not RNA. The sample comprised blood. The TCR originated in a human donor with a blood cancer. The rearrangement uses TRBV12-3 or TRBV12-4 and TRBJ2-7; D is unclear. CDR3 in amino acids: CASSFSLLGQYF. CDR3 DNA: TGTGCCAGCAGTTTTTCCCTGTTAGGGCAGTACTTC.